This TCR beta chain was documented in a study of T cells after somatic rescue of genetic block. TCRdb's table, derived via immunoSEQ multiplex PCR, lists solely in-frame clones and lacks some. The sample comprises under 150,000 clones, about 89% of which are singletons, and roughly 1.4% rests with the top ten. Only one count was recorded for this clone. The sample comprised peripheral blood mononuclear cells (PBMCs). This sequence originates from a woman younger than 30.

CDR3 sequence (DNA): TGTGCCAGCAGTTCGACGGCCAGGAACACTGAAGCTTTCTTT. It yields the protein CASSSTARNTEAFF. The chain uses TRBV6-5 and TRBJ1-1; D is ambiguous. V lost 4 bases, J lost 1 base, and 10 bases lay in between. The CDR3 loop spans 14 amino acids. Germline V CDR1 and CDR2: MNHEY, SVGAGI.